Listed below are T cell receptor beta chains from one sample, sequenced in a study of glioma-infiltrating T cells after dendritic cell vaccination. Repertoires were generated with immunoSEQ multiplex PCR, while TCRdb's copy carries only in-frame clones and drops some. The sample consists of more than 55,000 clones, more than 70% of them appearing once. The specimen was blood, collected after dendritic cell vaccination. Source of these receptors: a human donor with glioblastoma. CDR3s include the opening cysteine and the closing phenylalanine or tryptophan. The order of the fields is V gene, D gene, J gene, CDR3 protein, CDR3 DNA. The D gene is left open where the match is weak.

V gene: TRBV7-7; D gene: -; J gene: TRBJ2-2; CDR3 protein: CASSLISGENTGELFF; CDR3 DNA: TGTGCTAGCAGCTTAATCTCAGGGGAGAACACCGGGGAGCTGTTTTTT
V gene: TRBV5-5; D gene: TRBD1; J gene: TRBJ1-2; CDR3 protein: CASSSGQGTPYGYTF; CDR3 DNA: TGTGCCAGCAGCTCGGGACAGGGGACACCCTATGGCTACACCTTC
V gene: TRBV28; D gene: TRBD2; J gene: TRBJ2-5; CDR3 protein: CASSFRGGARETQYF; CDR3 DNA: TGTGCCAGCAGTTTTCGCGGGGGGGCTCGGGAGACCCAGTACTTC
V gene: TRBV13; D gene: TRBD1; J gene: TRBJ1-2; CDR3 protein: CASSMTGGYGYTF; CDR3 DNA: TGTGCCAGCAGCATGACAGGGGGGTATGGCTACACCTTC
V gene: TRBV28; D gene: TRBD1; J gene: TRBJ1-5; CDR3 protein: CASERQGYQPQHF; CDR3 DNA: TGTGCCAGTGAAAGACAGGGCTATCAGCCCCAGCATTTT
V gene: TRBV19; D gene: -; J gene: TRBJ1-2; CDR3 protein: CASSIVDSGNYGYTF; CDR3 DNA: TGTGCCAGTAGTATAGTTGACAGTGGGAACTATGGCTACACCTTC
V gene: TRBV11-3; D gene: TRBD2; J gene: TRBJ2-7; CDR3 protein: CASSFSGALLYEQYF; CDR3 DNA: TGTGCCAGCAGCTTCAGCGGGGCCCTTCTCTACGAGCAGTACTTC
V gene: TRBV15; D gene: -; J gene: TRBJ2-7; CDR3 protein: CATSRSQGSPSYEQYF; CDR3 DNA: TGTGCCACCAGCAGATCTCAGGGTTCCCCCTCCTACGAGCAGTACTTC
V gene: TRBV13; D gene: TRBD2; J gene: TRBJ2-1; CDR3 protein: CASSSSGGAYNEQFF; CDR3 DNA: TGTGCCAGCAGCTCTAGCGGGGGGGCCTACAATGAGCAGTTCTTC
V gene: TRBV15; D gene: -; J gene: TRBJ2-3; CDR3 protein: CATSRDLPIHSDTQYF; CDR3 DNA: TGTGCCACCAGCAGAGATCTCCCGATTCACTCAGATACGCAGTATTTT